This T cell receptor (beta chain) was observed in a study of neoadjuvant anti-PD-1 for oral cavity cancer. About the study: Most patients had three to four biweekly doses of 3 mg/kg nivolumab before resection.

Regarding time point: after neoadjuvant nivolumab, at surgical resection. The V gene end was trimmed by 1 base and the J gene end by 9 bases; junction bases not matched to a gene: 4. The CDR3 contains 16 residues. CDR1 is SGHAT, CDR2 FQDESV, per germline (reference sequence). Repertoires were generated with immunoSEQ multiplex PCR, while TCRdb's copy carries only in-frame clones and drops some. The table has about 1,400 clones, about 63% seen once. This receptor was taken from a person between 40 and 85 years old with oral cavity squamous cell carcinoma. V is TRBV11-1 and J is TRBJ2-1; TRBD2 agrees at 15 bases. The specimen was tumor tissue, collected after nivolumab (anti-PD-1) treatment. CDR3 DNA: TGTGCCAGCAGCTTAGTTGGGACTAGCGGGAGGACTGAGCAGTTCTTC. This sequence encodes CASSLVGTSGRTEQFF.